The 2 T cell receptor beta chains below come from one sample, sequenced in a study of cytomegalovirus exposure and HLA in healthy donors (dated by TCRdb to 2017 to 2019). The receptor library was made with the immunoSEQ multiplex PCR assay. For the multiplex PCR, a mixture combining 60 forward primers for TCR Vbeta segments and 13 reverse primers for TCR Jbeta segments was used. The clones in this table, taken by TCRdb from immuneACCESS, are in-frame only. Not every clone is retained; where verified, under half of the shortfall comes from an unresolved V gene, and the cause of the rest is unknown. This sample lists approximately 140,000 clones; 77% were detected once. The leading ten clones occupy 4.5% to 6% of the sample. Sequenced sample: PBMCs. Receptors originate from a woman aged 45-59 years in good health and CMV-seronegative.

The CDR3, as DNA: TGCGCCAGCAGCTTGGAAACAGGGGGAAGGAGGGATTTCTTT. Amino acid sequence: CASSLETGGRRDFF. The V gene is TRBV5-1, the J gene TRBJ1-1; 8 nucleotides agree with TRBD1. The J segment lost 13 bases and the V segment lost 0 bases, leaving 11 bases of the junction unmatched. Germline lookup yields CDR1 SGHRS and CDR2 YFSETQ. This CDR3 is built from 14 residues.

V is TRBV6-6 and J is TRBJ1-6; D unclear. CDR3 length equals 13 residues. The ends were cut back, 5 bases at V and 12 bases at J, with 14 bases in the middle. The germline V gene has CDR1 MNHNY and CDR2 SVGAGI (reference sequence). CDR3 DNA sequence: TGTGCCAGCAGTCAGGATTTCACCGGACCCCTCCACTTT. It yields the protein CASSQDFTGPLHF.